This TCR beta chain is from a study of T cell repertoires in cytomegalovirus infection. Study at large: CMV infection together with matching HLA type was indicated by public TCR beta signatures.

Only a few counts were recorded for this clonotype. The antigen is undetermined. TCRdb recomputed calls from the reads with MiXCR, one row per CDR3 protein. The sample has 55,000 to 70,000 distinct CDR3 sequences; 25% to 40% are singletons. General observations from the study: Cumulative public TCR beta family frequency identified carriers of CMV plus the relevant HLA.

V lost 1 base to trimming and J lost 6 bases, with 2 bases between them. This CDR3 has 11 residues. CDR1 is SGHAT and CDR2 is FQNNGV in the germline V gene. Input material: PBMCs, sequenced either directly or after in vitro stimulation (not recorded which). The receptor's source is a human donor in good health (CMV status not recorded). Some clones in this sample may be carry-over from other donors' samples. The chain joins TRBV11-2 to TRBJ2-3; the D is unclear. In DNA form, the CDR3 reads TGTGCCAGCAGCTTAGTGGATACGCAGTATTTT. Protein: CASSLVDTQYF. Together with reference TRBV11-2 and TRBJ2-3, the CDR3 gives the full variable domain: EAGVAQSPRYKIIEKRQSVAFWCNPISGHATLYWYQQILGQGPKLLIQFQNNGVVDDSQLPKDRFSAERLKGVDSTLKIQPAKLEDSAVYLCASSLVDTQYFGPGTRLTVL.